What follows are 18 T cell receptor beta chains derived from one specimen sequenced in a study of blood T cell repertoires in COVID-19. Some clones are missing from TCRdb's copy, which holds only in-frame ones; the method was immunoSEQ multiplex PCR. The data show roughly 70,000 clones, with about four fifths seen just once and around 5% held by the top ten. Sequenced sample: peripheral blood. These receptors were obtained from a woman of 80 years or more with active or convalescent COVID-19.

The chain combines TRBV18 with TRBJ2-1; TRBD2 matches 10 bases. V lost 2 bases to trimming and J lost 4 bases; unmatched junction nucleotides: 2. CDR1 and CDR2 from the germline V gene are KGHSH and LQKENI. The CDR3 contains 15 residues. The CDR3 here is CASSPIAGGYNEQFF. The CDR3 coding sequence is TGTGCCAGCTCACCAATAGCGGGAGGTTACAATGAGCAGTTCTTC.

This clone has only a few counts. This chain links TRBV11-3 with TRBJ2-7, with D possibly matching TRBD2 (5 bases). CDR3 length equals 13 residues. The germline V and J ends were trimmed by 5 bases and 5 bases, with 13 bases remaining between them. Germline CDR1 reads SGHNT; CDR2 reads YENEEA. The CDR3 DNA reads as TGTGCCAGCAGCCGTAACCACGGGAACGAGCAGTACTTC. This sequence encodes CASSRNHGNEQYF.

The V call is TRBV7-3, the J call TRBJ2-6; D not resolved. This CDR3 spans 16 amino acids. V lost 1 base and J 1 base, leaving 8 bases between the germline ends. Germline V CDR1 and CDR2: SGHTA, FQGTGA. The CDR3: CASSLSRVSGANVLTF. As DNA, the CDR3 is TGTGCCAGCAGCTTAAGTCGAGTATCTGGGGCCAACGTCCTGACTTTC.

This chain links TRBV3-1 (or the pseudogene TRBV3-2) with TRBJ1-2, with 7 positions matching TRBD1. This CDR3 spans 12 amino acids. V lost 6 bases, J lost 2 bases, and 0 bases stayed unmatched. Germline CDR1 reads LGHDT; CDR2 reads YNNKEL (reference sequence). In DNA, the CDR3 is TGTGCCAGCAGGGACAGGAACTATGGCTACACCTTC. It codes for CASRDRNYGYTF.

The sample holds a few counts of this clone. The chain is built from TRBV19 and TRBJ1-2; the D is unclear. The CDR3 runs to 15 residues. The germline V gene encodes CDR1 LNHDA and CDR2 SQIVND (reference sequence). Trimming shortened V by 3 bases and J by 4 bases, and 15 bases separated the two germline ends. CDR3 loop: CASSMAGHGVYGYTF. CDR3 bases: TGTGCCAGTAGTATGGCAGGCCACGGGGTCTATGGCTACACCTTC.

J is TRBJ1-4 and V is TRBV28, with 7 bases matching TRBD1. The CDR3 has 16 residues. V lost 6 bases and J lost 7; bases outside the gene matches: 14. Germline CDR1 and CDR2: MDHEN and SYDVKM. CDR3 residues: CASRVEPGQKFEKLFF. The CDR3, as DNA: TGTGCCAGCAGAGTTGAGCCGGGACAGAAGTTTGAAAAACTGTTTTTT.

The chain combines TRBV5-4 with TRBJ2-7; D perhaps matches TRBD2 (6 bases). Trimming took 4 bases from V and 3 from J, leaving 8 bases between them. Germline CDR1 SGHNT, CDR2 YYREEE (reference sequence). This CDR3 comprises 12 residues. CDR3 residues: CASSRDFYEQYF. CDR3 in DNA: TGTGCCAGCAGCCGGGACTTCTACGAGCAGTACTTC.

The chain employs TRBV4-3 and TRBJ2-1, with 13 bases fitting TRBD2. J gave up 3 bases and V 2 bases, and 4 bases lay outside the gene matches. CDR3 length: 17 amino acids. The V gene's germline CDR1 is LGHNA and CDR2 YSLEER. Here the CDR3 DNA reads TGCGCCAGCAGCCAACGGACTAGCGGGAGTTTCTACAATGAGCAGTTCTTC. Translated, it gives CASSQRTSGSFYNEQFF.

The J gene is TRBJ1-6, the V gene TRBV19; possible D gene TRBD1, 6 bases. Trimming shortened V by 1 base and J by 7 bases, and 11 bases separated the two germline ends. The CDR3 extends over 15 amino acids. In germline, CDR1 is LNHDA, CDR2 SQIVND (reference sequence). The CDR3 DNA is TGTGCCAGTAGTATAGGGACAGTTCGAAATTCACCCCTCCACTTT. Its translation: CASSIGTVRNSPLHF.

The rearrangement joins TRBV20-1 to TRBJ1-1; no firm D call. CDR1 is DFQATT, CDR2 SNEGSKA, per germline (reference sequence). Deletions cut 3 bases from V and 5 bases from J, with 10 bases between. This CDR3 comprises 12 residues. CDR3 sequence reads: CSASSGKTEAFF. Written as DNA, the CDR3 is TGCAGTGCTAGTTCCGGGAAAACTGAAGCTTTCTTT.

This chain links TRBV6-6 with TRBJ1-4; 7 bases map to TRBD1. The trim removed 5 bases at V and 0 bases at J, leaving 12 bases unmatched. The CDR3 runs 18 residues. Germline-derived CDR1 and CDR2 are MNHNY and SVGAGI (reference sequence). Here the CDR3 DNA reads TGTGCCAGCAGTCCGAATCATAGGGGGCTTGCAACTAATGAAAAACTGTTTTTT. It translates to CASSPNHRGLATNEKLFF.

V is TRBV2 and J is TRBJ1-3; TRBD1 matches at 8 bases. The germline gives CDR1 SNHLY, CDR2 FYNNEI. The CDR3 has 15 residues. Germline trimming cut 6 bases from V and 2 bases from J; bases unmatched to any gene: 6. CDR3 in amino acids: CASRADRGAGNTIYF. CDR3 DNA sequence: TGTGCCAGCAGGGCTGACAGGGGAGCTGGAAACACCATATATTTT. Supplemented by reference TRBV2 and TRBJ1-3, the full variable domain reads EPEVTQTPSHQVTQMGQEVILRCVPISNHLYFYWYRQILGQKVEFLVSFYNNEISEKSEIFDDQFSVERPDGSNFTLKIRSTKLEDSAMYFCASRADRGAGNTIYFGEGSWLTVV.

V gene TRBV9 combines with J gene TRBJ1-1; a weak D match, TRBD1 (6 bases). The CDR3 is made up of 14 amino acids. Trimming cost V 3 bases and J 6 bases, with 15 bases left between them. Germline V gives CDR1 SGDLS, CDR2 YYNGEE. The CDR3 here is CASSATGTTAEAFF. For the CDR3, the DNA is TGTGCCAGCAGCGCAACAGGGACTACTGCTGAAGCTTTCTTT.

The genes are TRBV2 and TRBJ2-7, with 9 bases aligning to TRBD1. CDR1 and CDR2 from the germline V gene are SNHLY and FYNNEI. V shed 9 bases, J shed 5 bases, and the junction held 2 bases outside the gene matches. There are 11 residues in the CDR3. CDR3 sequence (DNA): TGTGCCAGGAGGACAGGGGACGAGCAGTACTTC. This sequence encodes CARRTGDEQYF.

V and J are TRBV5-4 and TRBJ1-1; 10 positions agree with TRBD1. CDR3 length equals 14 residues. V lost 4 bases and J lost 1; bases outside the gene matches: 1. Germline assignment: CDR1 SGHNT and CDR2 YYREEE (reference sequence). The CDR3 loop is CASSRDRGNTEAFF. Here the CDR3 DNA reads TGTGCCAGCAGCCGGGACAGGGGGAACACTGAAGCTTTCTTT.

This rearrangement joins TRBV5-1 to TRBJ1-6, with 7 nucleotides matching TRBD1. J was trimmed by 10 bases and V by 1 base; bases with no gene match: 5. The CDR3 sequence is 14 residues long. Per the germline V gene, CDR1 is SGHRS and CDR2 is YFSETQ. The CDR3 sequence is CASSLWDSQSPLHF. In DNA form, the CDR3 reads TGCGCCAGCAGCTTGTGGGACAGTCAGTCACCCCTCCACTTT. The variable domain in full, with the rest retrieved from reference TRBV5-1 and TRBJ1-6, is KAGVTQTPRYLIKTRGQQVTLSCSPISGHRSVSWYQQTPGQGLQFLFEYFSETQRNKGNFPGRFSGRQFSNSRSEMNVSTLELGDSALYLCASSLWDSQSPLHFGNGTRLTVT.

This chain connects TRBV18 to TRBJ1-2, with TRBD1 identical over 9 bases. CDR1 and CDR2 (germline): KGHSH, LQKENI. Trimming at V came to 2 bases and at J to 1 base, leaving 8 bases not matched to a gene. The CDR3 contains 17 residues. CDR3 coding DNA: TGTGCCAGCTCACCATCGACAGGGGGGATTTTTAACTATGGCTACACCTTC. It yields the protein CASSPSTGGIFNYGYTF.

The CDR3 sequence is CAWSVQDNYGYTF. The CDR3 nucleotides are TGTGCCTGGAGTGTACAGGATAACTATGGCTACACCTTC. The chain carries TRBV30 and TRBJ1-2; possible D gene TRBD1, 5 bases. Trimming took 0 bases from V and 1 from J, leaving 6 bases between them. CDR3 length: 13 residues. The germline V gene has CDR1 GTSNPN and CDR2 SVGIG (reference sequence).